Included here is one T cell receptor beta chain sequence, with context. Its target is unknown. Germline is not matched at one junction end, which may reflect a read error. This PCR relied on a set of 60 Vbeta primers and 13 Jbeta primers. Method: immunoSEQ multiplex PCR; TCRdb's copy keeps in-frame clones and lacks some. The sample lists some 140,000 clones; over 60% were seen once. The sample belongs to a study of cytomegalovirus exposure and HLA in healthy donors. Study-level findings and limits: Associated with HLA alleles at 0.05 false discovery rate in a later analysis were 16,951 TCR beta sequences.

This CDR3 is built from 14 residues. Looked up from germline, CDR1 is LNHDA and CDR2 is SQIVND (reference sequence). The receptor was isolated from a male donor in good health and CMV-seropositive. The V gene is TRBV19, the J gene TRBJ2-3; a possible D gene is TRBD2 (6 bases). Material for sequencing was PBMCs. CDR3: CASSIREQTDTKYF. The CDR3 nucleotides read TGTGCCAGTAGTATCCGGGAGCAAACAGATACGAAGTATTTT.